This paragraph covers one TCR beta chain sequence. The time point denotes: baseline, week 1 (first vaccination visit). Treatment described: pre-vaccination baseline after standard-of-care therapy. This record comes from a study of a mutant IDH1 vaccine in newly diagnosed glioma. Study-level information: Most patients had received both radiotherapy and temozolomide, the prior options being radiotherapy, temozolomide, or both.

CDR3 size: 14 residues. Germline CDR1 and CDR2: SGHRS and YFSETQ. The ends lost 6 bases at V and 3 bases at J; junction bases unmatched: 8. Generated by immunoSEQ multiplex PCR, the TCRdb table keeps only in-frame clones and is missing some. The sample yields under 35,000 clones, over 70% seen once. This sequence originates from a man aged 25-45 years with glioma. The rearrangement links TRBV5-1 to TRBJ2-5; 7 nucleotides line up with TRBD1. Sequenced here: PBMCs, sampled from a glioma patient treated with radiotherapy, temozolomide or both. The CDR3 is CASTGSQGEETQYF. CDR3 nucleotides: TGCGCCAGCACAGGGTCCCAGGGGGAAGAGACCCAGTACTTC.